Each of the 30 T cell receptor beta chains below was sequenced from the same sample in a study of shared clonotypes between healthy human individuals. The protocol was immunoSEQ multiplex PCR, while the TCRdb copy is restricted to in-frame clones and leaves out a portion. The table shows over a million clones, with around 98.5% occurring only once. The specimen was naive CD4+ T cells sorted from blood. Subset given: CD45RA+ positively selected. The receptor set was obtained from a man aged 25-45 years in good health.

A remark on this clone: This CDR3 is also generated by other DNA sequences in the sample. The chain joins TRBV29-1 to TRBJ1-4; 7 bases fit TRBD1. The CDR3 has 13 amino acids. Germline V gene lookup returns CDR1 SQVTM and CDR2 ANQGSEA. Trimming removed 7 bases from V and 1 base from J; junction bases left unmatched: 3. In DNA form, the CDR3 reads TGCAGCGCGTCAGGGGGAACTAATGAAAAACTGTTTTTT. Translated: CSASGGTNEKLFF. Filled out from reference TRBV29-1 and TRBJ1-4, the complete variable domain reads SAVISQKPSRDICQRGTSLTIQCQVDSQVTMMFWYRQQPGQSLTLIATANQGSEATYESGFVIDKFPISRPNLTFSTLTVSNMSPEDSSIYLCSASGGTNEKLFFGSGTQLSVL.

This chain joins TRBV5-1 and TRBJ2-7; D is possibly TRBD1 (6 bases). The CDR3 sequence is 14 residues long. The V end lost 4 bases, the J end lost 3 bases, and 14 bases lay between the germline ends. Germline assignment: CDR1 SGHRS and CDR2 YFSETQ. The CDR3 loop reads CASSHGTNNYEQYF. CDR3 sequence (DNA): TGCGCCAGCAGCCACGGGACAAATAACTACGAGCAGTACTTC.

The V call is TRBV7-9, the J call TRBJ1-1; 7 bases are a match to TRBD1. Germline loops: CDR1 SEHNR, CDR2 FQNEAQ (reference sequence). This CDR3 region has 14 residues. Trimming cost V 5 bases and J 5 bases; bases outside gene matches: 8. For the CDR3, the DNA is TGTGCCAGCAGCGCTTGGACAGGTCTTACTGAAGCTTTCTTT. Translated: CASSAWTGLTEAFF.

This chain joins TRBV2 and TRBJ1-4; no clear D gene. The CDR3 totals 16 residues. Deletions cut 5 bases from V and 3 bases from J, with 16 bases between. Per germline, CDR1 SNHLY and CDR2 FYNNEI. CDR3 loop: CASSKRRATSNEKLFF. As DNA, the CDR3 is TGTGCCAGCAGTAAACGGAGGGCGACCTCTAATGAAAAACTGTTTTTT. Variable domain in full (rest from reference TRBV2 and TRBJ1-4): EPEVTQTPSHQVTQMGQEVILRCVPISNHLYFYWYRQILGQKVEFLVSFYNNEISEKSEIFDDQFSVERPDGSNFTLKIRSTKLEDSAMYFCASSKRRATSNEKLFFGSGTQLSVL.

This rearrangement joins TRBV9 to TRBJ2-7, with TRBD2 as a possible D gene (5 bases). The CDR3 is made up of 15 amino acids. Germline CDR1 and CDR2: SGDLS and YYNGEE. Trimming shortened V by 2 bases and J by 2 bases, and 14 bases separated the two germline ends. The CDR3 sequence: CASSVNGEIPYEQYF. DNA of the CDR3: TGTGCCAGCAGCGTTAATGGGGAGATACCCTACGAGCAGTACTTC.

This chain connects TRBV28 to TRBJ2-7; the D gene is possibly TRBD1 (6 bases). Looked up from germline, CDR1 is MDHEN and CDR2 is SYDVKM. The CDR3 has 12 amino acids. V lost 8 bases to trimming and J lost 1 base, with 9 bases between them. CDR3: CASVTGSYEQYF. Written as DNA, the CDR3 is TGTGCCAGCGTGACAGGTTCCTACGAGCAGTACTTC.

The rearrangement joins TRBV28 to TRBJ2-7; TRBD1 matches 9 bases. CDR1 and CDR2 (germline): MDHEN, SYDVKM. The CDR3 is 13 residues long. V dropped 7 bases and J dropped 5; count of bases not matched to a gene: 6. Written as DNA, the CDR3 is TGTGCCAGCACCCCGGGACAGGGAGACGAGCAGTACTTC. This translates into CASTPGQGDEQYF.

The genes are TRBV7-2 and TRBJ1-2; 7 bases match TRBD1. V was clipped by 5 bases and J by 2 bases; unmatched bases: 5. This CDR3 region has 14 residues. Germline values: CDR1 SGHTA, CDR2 FQGNSA. The CDR3 region is CASSLTTGNYGYTF. For the CDR3, the DNA is TGTGCCAGCAGCCTAACGACAGGGAACTATGGCTACACCTTC.

The gene calls are TRBV7-2 and TRBJ2-1; TRBD1 matches at 9 bases. This CDR3 has 11 amino acids. Germline V gene sequence: CDR1 SGHTA, CDR2 FQGNSA. V dropped 5 bases and J dropped 14; count of bases not matched to a gene: 4. The DNA for the CDR3 is TGTGCCAGCAGCCCCGGGACAGGGAAGTTCTTC. It codes for CASSPGTGKFF. The full variable domain, its missing parts supplied by reference TRBV7-2 and TRBJ2-1, is GAGVSQSPSNKVTEKGKDVELRCDPISGHTALYWYRQSLGQGLEFLIYFQGNSAPDKSGLPSDRFSAERTGGSVSTLTIQRTQQEDSAVYLCASSPGTGKFFGPGTRLTVL.

A word on this clone: The same CDR3 is also encoded by other DNA sequences in this sample. The rearrangement links TRBV7-3 to TRBJ2-1; the match to TRBD1 covers 7 bases. Looked up from germline, CDR1 is SGHTA and CDR2 is FQGTGA. The CDR3 runs 13 residues. Germline trimming cut 5 bases from V and 6 bases from J; bases unmatched to any gene: 4. This CDR3 reads CASSLYRGNEQFF. The CDR3 region has the DNA TGTGCCAGCAGCCTATACAGGGGCAATGAGCAGTTCTTC.

This clone was seen just once. The gene calls are TRBV28 and TRBJ2-7; 9 bases align to TRBD2. The germline gives CDR1 MDHEN, CDR2 SYDVKM. Germline trimming cut 10 bases from V and 2 bases from J; bases unmatched to any gene: 6. The CDR3 consists of 13 residues. Written as DNA, the CDR3 is TGTGCCACGCGGGGGGGTACTCCCTACGAGCAGTACTTC. Translated: CATRGGTPYEQYF. Full variable domain (outside the CDR3, taken from reference TRBV28 and TRBJ2-7): DVKVTQSSRYLVKRTGEKVFLECVQDMDHENMFWYRQDPGLGLRLIYFSYDVKMKEKGDIPEGYSVSREKKERFSLILESASTNQTSMYLCATRGGTPYEQYFGPGTRLTVT.

The CDR3 loop reads CASSAPTYEQYF. In DNA form, the CDR3 reads TGTGCCAGCAGCGCTCCGACCTACGAGCAGTACTTC. J is TRBJ2-7 and V is TRBV5-4; D not certain. Deletions cut 4 bases from V and 2 bases from J, with 7 bases between. Germline V gene lookup returns CDR1 SGHNT and CDR2 YYREEE (reference sequence). The CDR3 has 12 residues.

The chain uses TRBV7-9 and TRBJ2-7, with D hard to call. Trimming cost V 0 bases and J 3 bases, with 21 bases left between them. Germline V gives CDR1 SEHNR, CDR2 FQNEAQ (reference sequence). This CDR3 is built from 18 residues. CDR3 amino acids: CASSLAPNSPRSHYEQYF. CDR3 DNA sequence: TGTGCCAGCAGCTTAGCACCCAACAGCCCTAGGTCCCACTACGAGCAGTACTTC.

This clone appeared a single time. J is TRBJ1-3 and V is TRBV11-2, with 7 bases aligning to TRBD1. This CDR3 is built from 13 residues. Germline assignment: CDR1 SGHAT and CDR2 FQNNGV. V shed 5 bases and J 8 bases; nucleotides not matched to a gene: 6. The CDR3 here is CASSKDRVYTIYF. The CDR3 region has the DNA TGTGCCAGCAGCAAAGACAGGGTTTACACCATATATTTT.

V and J are TRBV28 and TRBJ2-7; 7 nucleotides line up with TRBD2. Looked up from germline, CDR1 is MDHEN and CDR2 is SYDVKM. The CDR3 runs to 16 residues. Trimming removed 3 bases from V and 3 bases from J; junction bases left unmatched: 11. In DNA form, the CDR3 reads TGTGCCAGCAGTTTCAGGGTCGGCGGGAGTGTCTACGAGCAGTACTTC. Its translation: CASSFRVGGSVYEQYF.

The chain links TRBV6-5 to TRBJ2-2; D remains unclear. The CDR3 is 14 amino acids. The V end lost 5 bases, the J end lost 7 bases, and 14 bases lay between the germline ends. Germline values: CDR1 MNHEY, CDR2 SVGAGI. As DNA, the CDR3 is TGTGCCAGCAGTCTAATTAGCCTCTTCGGGGAGCTGTTTTTT. It encodes CASSLISLFGELFF.

The V call is TRBV7-2, the J call TRBJ1-2; the D gene is possibly TRBD1 (5 bases). Germline-derived CDR1 and CDR2 are SGHTA and FQGNSA. V was cut by 2 bases and J by 4 bases, with 17 bases left in between. The CDR3 contains 16 residues. The CDR3 coding sequence is TGTGCCAGCAGCTTATTCCGGGGGGTATTTGCCTATGGCTACACCTTC. The encoded protein is CASSLFRGVFAYGYTF. Complete variable domain (other parts from reference TRBV7-2 and TRBJ1-2): GAGVSQSPSNKVTEKGKDVELRCDPISGHTALYWYRQSLGQGLEFLIYFQGNSAPDKSGLPSDRFSAERTGGSVSTLTIQRTQQEDSAVYLCASSLFRGVFAYGYTFGSGTRLTVV.

The rearrangement uses TRBV6-5 and TRBJ1-4; D gene uncertain. Germline V gives CDR1 MNHEY, CDR2 SVGAGI. The length of the CDR3 is 14 residues. Trimming cost V 2 bases and J 12 bases, with 16 bases left between them. CDR3 residues: CASSYTQVATELFF. The CDR3 DNA reads TGTGCCAGCAGTTACACCCAGGTCGCCACGGAACTGTTTTTT.

The rearrangement uses TRBV29-1 and TRBJ1-1; D gene ambiguous. The length of the CDR3 is 12 residues. V gave up 4 bases and J gave up 1 base, with 7 bases separating them. Per germline, CDR1 SQVTM and CDR2 ANQGSEA. The CDR3 loop reads CSVGVGNTEAFF. CDR3 DNA: TGCAGCGTTGGAGTAGGGAACACTGAAGCTTTCTTT.

This clone was picked up one time. The rearrangement uses TRBV30 and TRBJ1-1; possible D gene TRBD1, 6 bases. The germline V gene encodes CDR1 GTSNPN and CDR2 SVGIG (reference sequence). CDR3 length equals 15 residues. Trimming cost V 1 base and J 2 bases, with 14 bases left between them. The DNA of the CDR3 is TGTGCCTGGAGTGCCCATTCCAGGGGAAACACTGAAGCTTTCTTT. Translated, it gives CAWSAHSRGNTEAFF.

V is TRBV10-2 and J is TRBJ2-1, with 8 nucleotides matching TRBD2. With 7 bases clipped from V and 12 bases from J, the junction kept 11 bases outside the gene matches. The V gene's germline CDR1 is WSHSY and CDR2 SAAADI. This CDR3 has 13 residues. The CDR3 bases are TGCGCCAGCAATTATGGGCGGGAGGTAGGGCAGTTCTTC. Protein: CASNYGREVGQFF.

This chain uses TRBV9 with TRBJ1-3, with a possible D match to TRBD1 (6 bases). The V gene lost 0 bases and the J gene lost 0 bases, with 25 bases spanning the gap. This CDR3 comprises 21 residues. The V gene's germline CDR1 is SGDLS and CDR2 YYNGEE. The DNA for the CDR3 is TGTGCCAGCAGCGTAGCTACGGGAACAGGGCCCTCTCTCTTCTCTGGAAACACCATATATTTT. The encoded protein is CASSVATGTGPSLFSGNTIYF. The variable domain in full, completed from reference TRBV9 and TRBJ1-3, reads DSGVTQTPKHLITATGQRVTLRCSPRSGDLSVYWYQQSLDQGLQFLIQYYNGEERAKGNILERFSAQQFPDLHSELNLSSLELGDSALYFCASSVATGTGPSLFSGNTIYFGEGSWLTVV.

This clone was observed once. This sequence joins TRBV9 and TRBJ1-3; D is undetermined. This CDR3 has 18 residues. CDR1 is SGDLS and CDR2 is YYNGEE in the germline V gene. Trimming took 4 bases from V and 1 from J, leaving 21 bases between them. The CDR3 region is CASSPRAGTISSGNTIYF. CDR3 in DNA: TGTGCCAGCAGCCCTCGGGCTGGCACCATTTCGTCTGGAAACACCATATATTTT.

The chain's CDR3 is CASSKLAGAEPYTF. The CDR3 region has the DNA TGTGCCAGCAGCAAATTGGCTGGGGCGGAACCGTACACCTTC. The genes are TRBV21-1 and TRBJ1-2; the DNA was not compared with TRBD1, the D call given in the table. TRBV21-1 is a pseudogene. The CDR3 runs to 14 residues.

V is TRBV19 and J is TRBJ2-1; TRBD2 might be the D (6 bases). CDR1 and CDR2 (germline): LNHDA, SQIVND (reference sequence). The CDR3 is 15 amino acids. Trimming took off 0 bases at V and 2 bases at J, with 8 bases between the two ends. The CDR3 nucleotides read TGTGCCAGTAGTATAGAGGAGGGACCCTACAATGAGCAGTTCTTC. Protein sequence: CASSIEEGPYNEQFF.

The rearrangement joins TRBV2 to TRBJ1-2; TRBD1 might be the D (5 bases). V lost 1 base and J lost 5, with 14 bases in between. The CDR3 has 15 amino acids. Germline CDR1 reads SNHLY; CDR2 reads FYNNEI. CDR3 sequence (DNA): TGTGCCAGCAGTGAAGAGGTGTGGACACATTATGGCTACACCTTC. The encoded protein is CASSEEVWTHYGYTF.

The chain is built from TRBV11-1 and TRBJ2-6; 8 nucleotides agree with TRBD1. This CDR3 contains 17 residues. Germline assignment: CDR1 SGHAT and CDR2 FQDESV (reference sequence). The V gene end was trimmed by 5 bases and the J gene end by 2 bases; junction bases not matched to a gene: 8. In DNA, the CDR3 is TGTGCCAGCAGCCGGACAGGGTCTTACACTGGGGCCAACGTCCTGACTTTC. The encoded protein is CASSRTGSYTGANVLTF.

The genes are TRBV28 and TRBJ2-1, with TRBD2 identical over 8 bases. Germline trimming cut 8 bases from V and 3 bases from J; bases unmatched to any gene: 12. Germline CDR1 is MDHEN and CDR2 is SYDVKM. The CDR3 extends over 16 amino acids. The CDR3 nucleotides are TGTGCCAGCCGCCCTGGTAGCGGGATGGACTACAATGAGCAGTTCTTC. As protein: CASRPGSGMDYNEQFF.

The chain employs TRBV10-2 and TRBJ2-2; D is perhaps TRBD1 or TRBD2 (6 bases each). Trimming took 3 bases from V and 6 from J, leaving 14 bases between them. CDR1 WSHSY and CDR2 SAAADI come from the germline V gene. The CDR3 is 15 residues long. Here the CDR3 reads CASSDLLRGAGELFF. DNA of the CDR3: TGCGCCAGCAGTGATTTACTGAGGGGGGCCGGGGAGCTGTTTTTT.

The V call is TRBV19, the J call TRBJ2-7, with 9 bases lining up with TRBD1. Germline V gene data show CDR1 as LNHDA and CDR2 as SQIVND (reference sequence). The CDR3 contains 14 residues. V lost 3 bases and J lost 2; bases outside the gene matches: 2. For the CDR3, the DNA is TGTGCCAGTAGTATGGACAGGGGACCCTACGAGCAGTACTTC. Translated, it gives CASSMDRGPYEQYF.